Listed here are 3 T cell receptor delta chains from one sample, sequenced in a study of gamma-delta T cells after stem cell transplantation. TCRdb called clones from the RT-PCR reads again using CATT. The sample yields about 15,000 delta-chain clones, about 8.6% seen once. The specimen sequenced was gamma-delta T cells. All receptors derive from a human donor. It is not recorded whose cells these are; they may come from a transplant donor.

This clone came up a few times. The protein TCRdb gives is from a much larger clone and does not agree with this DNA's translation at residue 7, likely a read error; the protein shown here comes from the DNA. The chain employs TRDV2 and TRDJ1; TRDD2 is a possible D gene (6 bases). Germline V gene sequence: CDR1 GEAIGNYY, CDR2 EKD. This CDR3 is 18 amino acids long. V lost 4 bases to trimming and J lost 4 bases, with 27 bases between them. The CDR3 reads CACDPVGLPRGLDDKLIF. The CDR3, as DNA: TGTGCCTGTGATCCGGTTGGCCTTCCCCGAGGGCTGGACGATAAACTCATCTTT.

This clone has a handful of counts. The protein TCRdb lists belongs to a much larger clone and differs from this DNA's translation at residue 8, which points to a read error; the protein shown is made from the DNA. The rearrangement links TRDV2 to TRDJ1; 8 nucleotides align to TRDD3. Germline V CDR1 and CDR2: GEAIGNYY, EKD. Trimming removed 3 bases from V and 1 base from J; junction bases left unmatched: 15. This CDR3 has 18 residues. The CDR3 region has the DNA TGTGCCTGTGACTCATTACTGTGGGATACGCGTGTCACCGATAAACTCATCTTT. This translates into CACDSLLWDTRVTDKLIF.

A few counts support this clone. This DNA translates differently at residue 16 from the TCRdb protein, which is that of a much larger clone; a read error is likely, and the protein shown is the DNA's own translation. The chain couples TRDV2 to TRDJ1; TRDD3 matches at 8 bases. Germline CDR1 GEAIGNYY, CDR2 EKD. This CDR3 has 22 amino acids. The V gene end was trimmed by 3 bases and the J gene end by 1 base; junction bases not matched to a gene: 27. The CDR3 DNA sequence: TGTGCCTGTGACCCCCTATATACACCCCGGGACGGACTGGGGGTAGGCACCGATAAACTCATCTTT. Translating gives CACDPLYTPRDGLGVGTDKLIF.